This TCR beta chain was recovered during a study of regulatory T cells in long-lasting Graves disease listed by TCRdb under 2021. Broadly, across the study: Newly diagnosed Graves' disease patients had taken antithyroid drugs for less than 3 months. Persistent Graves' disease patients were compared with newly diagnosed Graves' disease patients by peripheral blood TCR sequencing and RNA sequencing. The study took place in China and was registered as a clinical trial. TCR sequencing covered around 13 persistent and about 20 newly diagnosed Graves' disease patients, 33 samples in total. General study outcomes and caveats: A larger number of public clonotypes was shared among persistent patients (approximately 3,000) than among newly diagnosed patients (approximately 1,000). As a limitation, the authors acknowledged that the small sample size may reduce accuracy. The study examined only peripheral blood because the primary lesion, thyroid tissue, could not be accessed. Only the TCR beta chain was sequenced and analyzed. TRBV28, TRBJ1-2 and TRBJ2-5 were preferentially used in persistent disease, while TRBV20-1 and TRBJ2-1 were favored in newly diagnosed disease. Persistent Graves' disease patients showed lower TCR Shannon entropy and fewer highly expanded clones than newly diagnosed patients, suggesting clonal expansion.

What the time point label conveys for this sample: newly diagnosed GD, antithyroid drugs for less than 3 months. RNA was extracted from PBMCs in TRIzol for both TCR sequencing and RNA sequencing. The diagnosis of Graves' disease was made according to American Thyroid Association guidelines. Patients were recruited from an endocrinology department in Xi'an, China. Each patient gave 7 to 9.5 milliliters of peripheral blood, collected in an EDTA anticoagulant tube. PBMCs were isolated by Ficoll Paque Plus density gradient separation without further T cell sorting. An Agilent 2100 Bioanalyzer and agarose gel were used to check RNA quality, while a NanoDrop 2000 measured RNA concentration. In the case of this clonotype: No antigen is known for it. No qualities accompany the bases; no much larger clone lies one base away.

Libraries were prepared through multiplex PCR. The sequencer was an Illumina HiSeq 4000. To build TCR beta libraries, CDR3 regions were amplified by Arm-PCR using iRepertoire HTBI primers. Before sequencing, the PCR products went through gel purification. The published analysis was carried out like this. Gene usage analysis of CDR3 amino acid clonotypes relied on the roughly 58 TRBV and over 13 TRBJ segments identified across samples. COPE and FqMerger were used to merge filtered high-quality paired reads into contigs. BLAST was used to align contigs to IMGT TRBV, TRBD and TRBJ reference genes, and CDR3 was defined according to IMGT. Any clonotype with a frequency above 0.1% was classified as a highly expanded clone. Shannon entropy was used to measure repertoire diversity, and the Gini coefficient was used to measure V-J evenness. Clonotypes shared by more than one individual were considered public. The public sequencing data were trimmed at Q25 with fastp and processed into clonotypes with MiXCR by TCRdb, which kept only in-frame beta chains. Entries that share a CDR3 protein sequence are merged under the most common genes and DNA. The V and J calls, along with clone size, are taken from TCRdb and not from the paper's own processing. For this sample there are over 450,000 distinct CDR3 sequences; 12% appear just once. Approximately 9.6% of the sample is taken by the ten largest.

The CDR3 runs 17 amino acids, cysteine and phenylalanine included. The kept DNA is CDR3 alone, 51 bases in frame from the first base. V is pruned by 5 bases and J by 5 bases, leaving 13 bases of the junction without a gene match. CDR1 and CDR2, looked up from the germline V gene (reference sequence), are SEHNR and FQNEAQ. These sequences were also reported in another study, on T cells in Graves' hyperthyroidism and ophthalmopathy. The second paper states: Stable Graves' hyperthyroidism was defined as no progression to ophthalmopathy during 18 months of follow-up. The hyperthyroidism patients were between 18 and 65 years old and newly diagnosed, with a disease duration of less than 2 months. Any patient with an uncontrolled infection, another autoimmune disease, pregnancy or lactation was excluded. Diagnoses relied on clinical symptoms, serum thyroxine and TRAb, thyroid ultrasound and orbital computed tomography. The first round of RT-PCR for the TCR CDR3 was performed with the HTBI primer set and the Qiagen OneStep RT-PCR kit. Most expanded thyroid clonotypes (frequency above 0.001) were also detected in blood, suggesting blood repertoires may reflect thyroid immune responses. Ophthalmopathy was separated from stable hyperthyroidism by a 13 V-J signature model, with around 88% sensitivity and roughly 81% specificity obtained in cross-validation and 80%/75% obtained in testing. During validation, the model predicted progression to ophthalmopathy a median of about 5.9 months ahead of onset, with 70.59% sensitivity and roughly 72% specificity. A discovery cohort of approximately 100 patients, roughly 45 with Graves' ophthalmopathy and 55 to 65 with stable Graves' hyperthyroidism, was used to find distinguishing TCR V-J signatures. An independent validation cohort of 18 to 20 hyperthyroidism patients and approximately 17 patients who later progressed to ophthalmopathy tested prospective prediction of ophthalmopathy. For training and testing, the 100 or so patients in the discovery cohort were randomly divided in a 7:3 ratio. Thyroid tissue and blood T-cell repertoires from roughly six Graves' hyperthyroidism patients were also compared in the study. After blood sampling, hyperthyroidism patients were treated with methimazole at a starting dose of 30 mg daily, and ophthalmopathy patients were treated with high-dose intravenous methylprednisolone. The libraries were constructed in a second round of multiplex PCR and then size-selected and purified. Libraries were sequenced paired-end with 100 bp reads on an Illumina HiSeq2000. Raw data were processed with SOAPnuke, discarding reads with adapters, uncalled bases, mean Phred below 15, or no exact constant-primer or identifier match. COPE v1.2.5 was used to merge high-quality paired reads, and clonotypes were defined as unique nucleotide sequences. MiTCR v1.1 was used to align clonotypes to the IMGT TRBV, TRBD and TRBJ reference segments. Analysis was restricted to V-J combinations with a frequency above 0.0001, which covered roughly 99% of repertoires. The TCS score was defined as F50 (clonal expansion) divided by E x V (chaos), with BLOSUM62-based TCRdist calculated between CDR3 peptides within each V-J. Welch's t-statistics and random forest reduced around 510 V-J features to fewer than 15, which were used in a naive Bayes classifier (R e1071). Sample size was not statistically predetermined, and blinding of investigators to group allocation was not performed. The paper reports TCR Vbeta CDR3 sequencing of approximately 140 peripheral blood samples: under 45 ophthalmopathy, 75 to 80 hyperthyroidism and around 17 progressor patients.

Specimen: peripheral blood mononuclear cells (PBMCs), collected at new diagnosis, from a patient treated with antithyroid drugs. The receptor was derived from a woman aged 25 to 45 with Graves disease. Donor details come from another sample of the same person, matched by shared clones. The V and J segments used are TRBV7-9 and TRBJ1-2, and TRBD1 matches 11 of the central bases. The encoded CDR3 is CASSPGQGARRPYGYTF. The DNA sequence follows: TGTGCCAGCAGCCCCGGACAGGGGGCGCGGAGGCCATATGGCTACACCTTC.